Presented here are 5 T cell receptor beta chains from one specimen sequenced in a study of shared clonotypes between healthy human individuals. Positive CCR7 selection of CD45RO-negative cells yielded the naive CD8 cells, and terminally differentiated effector memory CD45RA+ cells were excluded. Method: immunoSEQ multiplex PCR; TCRdb's copy keeps in-frame clones and lacks some. The sample lists 700,000 to 950,000 clones, about 97% occurring once. The sample consisted of naive CD8+ T cells sorted from blood. The receptors come from a man in his thirties or forties in good health.

J is TRBJ1-5 and V is TRBV28; 7 nucleotides agree with TRBD1. This CDR3 is built from 15 residues. From germline, CDR1 is MDHEN and CDR2 SYDVKM. V lost 5 bases and J lost 5; bases outside the gene matches: 9. The DNA for the CDR3 is TGTGCCAGCAGTCCTACTCTGGGACAGTATCAGCCCCAGCATTTT. This codes for CASSPTLGQYQPQHF.

In this sample, this clone turned up once. The chain recombines TRBV6-6 with TRBJ2-3; TRBD2 matches 7 bases. The germline V gene has CDR1 MNHNY and CDR2 SVGAGI (reference sequence). The CDR3 sequence is 15 residues long. V trimming: 2 bases; J trimming: 2 bases; junction bases outside the gene matches: 4. The CDR3 bases are TGTGCCAGCAGTTACGGTCTAGCGGACACAGATACGCAGTATTTT. Translating gives CASSYGLADTDTQYF.

J is TRBJ1-3 and V is TRBV4-1; 9 positions agree with TRBD1. The CDR3 covers 15 residues. Germline assignment: CDR1 MGHRA and CDR2 YSYEKL. V lost 5 bases to trimming and J lost 2 bases; unmatched junction nucleotides: 4. The CDR3 sequence is CASSEGQGTGNTIYF. Written as DNA, the CDR3 is TGCGCCAGCAGCGAAGGACAGGGGACTGGAAACACCATATATTTT.

The CDR3: CASSETPQGGYGYTF. The DNA of the CDR3 is TGTGCCAGCAGTGAAACGCCGCAGGGTGGCTATGGCTACACCTTC. The genes are TRBV6-1 and TRBJ1-2; possibly TRBD1 for D (5 bases). Germline CDR1 MNHNS, CDR2 SASEGT. Trimming removed 2 bases from V and 4 bases from J, with 14 bases in between. This CDR3 is 15 amino acids long.

The rearrangement uses TRBV6-1 and TRBJ2-7; D is uncertain. CDR1 is MNHNS, CDR2 SASEGT, per germline. Trimming took off 8 bases at V and 2 bases at J, with 13 bases between the two ends. The CDR3 is made up of 13 amino acids. Written as DNA, the CDR3 is TGTGCCAGCGCGACCGTTTATACCTACGAGCAGTACTTC. Translation gives CASATVYTYEQYF.